The entry below describes one T cell receptor (beta chain). The antigen remains unidentified. This sample was taken from a study of naive and memory T cell subsets. Study-wide points: A few larger clonotypes appeared in naive repertoires, especially CD8, possibly memory cells re-expressing CD45RA.

The beta constant-region primer was an equimolar mix of two oligonucleotides covering TRBC1 and TRBC2. The ligated cDNA underwent four PCR rounds using SP2 and nested alpha and beta constant-region primers. TCRdb recomputed calls from the UMI-ligation and nested PCR reads with MiXCR, one row per CDR3 protein. This table holds approximately 140,000 distinct CDR3 sequences, about 20% found once. The clonotype comes from a human donor in good health. The material sequenced was naive CD8+ T cells from blood.

The CDR3 DNA follows: TGTGCCAGCAGCTTATTTGAAGCGGGAAGATCCTCGAACACCGGGGAGCTGTTTTTT. Protein: CASSLFEAGRSSNTGELFF. The V and J genes are TRBV7-8 and TRBJ2-2; 7 bases are a match to TRBD2. This CDR3 is 19 amino acids long. V dropped 2 bases and J dropped 0; count of bases not matched to a gene: 12. Germline values: CDR1 SGHVS, CDR2 FQNEAQ.